These T cell receptor beta chains were read from a single sample in a study of T cells in Graves' hyperthyroidism and ophthalmopathy. Via MiXCR, TCRdb re-called the multiplex PCR reads, giving one row per CDR3 protein. The table includes about 58,000 distinct CDR3 sequences, about 49% detected once. The source material was blood. These receptors were taken from a woman aged 25-40 years with Graves' ophthalmopathy. Each CDR3 is given with its conserved first and last residue. A D gene is named only where the DNA matches it firmly. Part of the rows lack a size; the others show once, few, many or a class for expanded clones.

>TRBV20-1|-|TRBJ2-1|-
TGCAGTGCTAGAGTGGCGGGAAATGAGCAGTTCTTC
CSARVAGNEQFF
>TRBV3-1|many|TRBJ1-1|-
TGTGCCAGCAGCCAAGGGACGGTGAACACTGAAGCTTTCTTT
CASSQGTVNTEAFF
>TRBV6-1|many|TRBJ2-7|-
TGTGCCAGCCAAAGGGAGCGATACTCCTACGAGCAGTACTTC
CASQRERYSYEQYF
>TRBV11-2|many|TRBJ1-1|TRBD1
TGTGCCAGCAGCCGACAGGGCACTGAAGCTTTCTTT
CASSRQGTEAFF
>TRBV2|-|TRBJ2-7|-
TGTGCCAGACAGGGAAACTCCGAGCAGTACTTC
CARQGNSEQYF
>TRBV5-4|many|TRBJ2-7|-
TGTGCCAGCAGCCCAAAGGAAGGGGGTGCCTACGAGCAGTACTTC
CASSPKEGGAYEQYF
>TRBV20-1|many|TRBJ1-2|-
TGCAGTGCTAGGGGGGCAGGGGACCATTCTAACTATGGCTACACCTTC
CSARGAGDHSNYGYTF
>TRBV5-4|-|TRBJ2-3|TRBD2
TGTGCCAGCAGCTTAGAACTAGCGGGGGCAGATACGCAGTATTTT
CASSLELAGADTQYF
>TRBV19|-|TRBJ2-5|-
TGTGCTAGAGGCCACCAGGGTCTAGGGGAGACCCAGTACTTC
CARGHQGLGETQYF
>TRBV29-1|-|TRBJ2-3|TRBD1
TGCATCGTACCCGACAGGGCCGGTACGCATTATTTT
CIVPDRAGTHYF
>TRBV29-1|-|TRBJ2-5|-
TGCAGCGTTGACTCCTTCACGTCCATGACCCAGTACTTC
CSVDSFTSMTQYF
>TRBV7-8|many|TRBJ2-1|-
TGTGCCAGCAGCTTAGATGAGGGGTTCGATGAGCAGTTCTTC
CASSLDEGFDEQFF
>TRBV29-1|many|TRBJ2-6|-
TGCAGCGTATGGACAGCCAAACTCACCTCTGGGGCCAACGTCCTGACTTTC
CSVWTAKLTSGANVLTF
>TRBV20-1|many|TRBJ2-3|TRBD2
TGCAGTGCCCTGAATGGGGGGGACGGCACAGATACGCAGTATTTT
CSALNGGDGTDTQYF
>TRBV6-5|many|TRBJ2-5|TRBD1
TGTGCCAGCAGTTACGGGACAGGGGGGGAGACCCAGTACTTC
CASSYGTGGETQYF
>TRBV6-1|many|TRBJ1-5|-
TGTGCCAGCAGTACAGAGCGAGGGCAGCCCCAGCATTTT
CASSTERGQPQHF
>TRBV18|-|TRBJ1-2|-
TGTGCCAGCTCACGGAGAATGGAAAACTATGGCTACACCTTC
CASSRRMENYGYTF
>TRBV5-6|few|TRBJ2-5|-
TGTGCCAGCAGAACAGGGTTGGGGAACCAAGAGACCCAGTACTTC
CASRTGLGNQETQYF
>TRBV20-1|many|TRBJ2-3|TRBD2
TGCAGTGCCAGACCGGGACTAGGGCGGTATACGCAGTATTTT
CSARPGLGRYTQYF
>TRBV10-2|many|TRBJ2-1|-
TGCGCCAGCGTCAGGACCGATCGGGGTGAGCAGTTCTTC
CASVRTDRGEQFF
>TRBV7-9|many|TRBJ2-4|-
TGTGCCAGCAGCTATCAGGAATCGGCCAAAAACATTCAGTACTTC
CASSYQESAKNIQYF
>TRBV6-1|many|TRBJ2-7|TRBD2
TGTGCCAGCAGAGGCGGGGGCTCCTACGAGCAGTACTTC
CASRGGGSYEQYF
>TRBV7-9|-|TRBJ2-3|TRBD2
TGTGCCAGCAGCTTAGCCGGACTAGCGGGAGTCGCAGATACGCAGTATTTT
CASSLAGLAGVADTQYF
>TRBV7-9|once|TRBJ1-2|TRBD1
TGTGCCAGCAGCCTAAGCATGGGACAGGGTTTGTATGGCTACACCTTC
CASSLSMGQGLYGYTF
>TRBV2|many|TRBJ1-5|-
TGTGCCAGCGGGGTAGGGGGTGACAGGCCCCAGCATTTT
CASGVGGDRPQHF
>TRBV9|-|TRBJ2-1|TRBD2
TGTGCCAGCAGCGTCGGCGGGAGAGGCAATGAGCAGTTCTTC
CASSVGGRGNEQFF
>TRBV5-8|many|TRBJ2-7|-
TGTGCCAGCAGCCCTAGGGACTCCTACGAGCAGTACTTC
CASSPRDSYEQYF
>TRBV30|few|TRBJ2-2|TRBD1
TGTGCCTGGAGTGTACTTGGGACAGGGAACACCGGGGAGCTGTTTTTT
CAWSVLGTGNTGELFF
>TRBV11-2|-|TRBJ2-2|TRBD2
TGTGCCAGCAGCTCCCCGTGGGGGGTGAGCGGGAGGGCGAACACCGGGGAGCTGGTTTTT
CASSSPWGVSGRANTGELVF
>TRBV24-1|medium-sized|TRBJ2-1|-
TGTGCCACGGAGAGGGGGGGATGGTTCTTC
CATERGGWFF
>TRBV2|many|TRBJ2-2|TRBD2
TGTGCCAGCAGTGATCCCTCTTATGGACTAGCGGTGAACACCGGGGAGCTGTTTTTT
CASSDPSYGLAVNTGELFF
>TRBV14|many|TRBJ2-5|TRBD1
TGTGCCAGCAGCCAATTGCGACAGGGGGCGCGGGAGACCCAGTACTTC
CASSQLRQGARETQYF
>TRBV12-3/TRBV12-4|many|TRBJ2-1|-
TGTGCCAGCAGTTTACGGGACTGCGGTCTGTTCTTC
CASSLRDCGLFF
>TRBV20-1|once|TRBJ2-3|TRBD2
TGCAGTGCAACGGGACTAGCGGGAGTGTTCAATGAGCAGTATTTT
CSATGLAGVFNEQYF
>TRBV7-9|many|TRBJ2-2|TRBD2
TGTGCCAGCAGCTCGGGACTAGCGGGAGGGCCGACCGGGGAGCTGTTTTTT
CASSSGLAGGPTGELFF
>TRBV27|-|TRBJ1-2|-
TGTGCCAGCAGCCACAGGGTTGCCAACTATGGCTACACCTTC
CASSHRVANYGYTF
>TRBV7-2|-|TRBJ2-3|-
TGTGCCAGCAGCTTTTACGGGAGAGGGGGGGATACGCAGTATTTT
CASSFYGRGGDTQYF
>TRBV6-5|many|TRBJ2-1|TRBD2
TGTGCCAGCAGTTACTCTCGACTAGCGGGAGACTATGAGCAGTTCTTC
CASSYSRLAGDYEQFF
>TRBV7-6|many|TRBJ2-2|TRBD2
TGTGCCAGCAGCCGCACTAGCGGGAGGGCCGGGGAGCTGTTTTTT
CASSRTSGRAGELFF
>TRBV9|many|TRBJ2-7|-
TGTGCCAGCAGCGTAGAAGGGTCCGAGCAGTACTTC
CASSVEGSEQYF
>TRBV19|many|TRBJ2-1|-
TGTGCCAGTGACAGGGGACTACCCAATGAGCAGTTCTTC
CASDRGLPNEQFF
>TRBV9|many|TRBJ1-1|TRBD1
TGTGCCAGCAGCGTCAACCCGACAGGGGGCATCGCTGAAGCTTTCTTT
CASSVNPTGGIAEAFF
>TRBV9|-|TRBJ2-2|TRBD2
TGCGCCAGCAGCGTAGGGAGCGGGAGGACCGGGGAGCTGTTTTTT
CASSVGSGRTGELFF
>TRBV7-2|many|TRBJ2-5|-
TGTGCCAGCAGCTTGGGCGGGTGGGGAGAGACCCAGTACTTC
CASSLGGWGETQYF
>TRBV20-1|-|TRBJ2-3|TRBD1
TGCAGCATGGCGGGGGACAGGGGAAGGGGAGATACGCAGTATTTT
CSMAGDRGRGDTQYF